The rows below give T cell receptor beta chains drawn from one sample of a study of shared clonotypes between healthy human individuals. Sequencing was performed with immunoSEQ multiplex PCR; in TCRdb, only in-frame clones are kept and a portion is missing. The sample shows approximately 1.9 million clones, about 93% of them seen only once. Sequencing input: naive CD8+ T cells from PBMCs. The receptors derive from a young man in good health. Some clones in this sample may be carry-over from other donors' samples. CDR3s include the opening cysteine and the closing phenylalanine or tryptophan. Fields, in order: clone size, J gene, V gene, D gene, CDR3 protein, CDR3 DNA. A D gene is named only where the DNA matches it firmly. A clone size is listed for some rows: how often the clone was seen (once, few, many), or a class if it is expanded.

>NA|TRBJ1-1|TRBV5-4|NA
CASSLGERVHTEAFF
TGTGCCAGCAGCTTGGGGGAGAGGGTACACACTGAAGCTTTCTTT
>NA|TRBJ2-7|TRBV2|TRBD2
CASSEGSGGYEQYF
TGTGCCAGCAGTGAAGGTAGCGGGGGCTACGAGCAGTACTTC
>NA|TRBJ2-7|TRBV11-2|NA
CASSPFRQLIYEQYF
TGTGCCAGCAGCCCCTTCCGACAGCTAATTTACGAGCAGTACTTC
>NA|TRBJ2-3|TRBV20-1|NA
CSPVLGDTQYF
TGCAGTCCCGTCTTGGGAGATACGCAGTATTTT
>NA|TRBJ2-7|TRBV7-9|TRBD2
CASSPLAGASGEQYF
TGTGCCAGCAGCCCCTTAGCGGGGGCCTCCGGAGAGCAGTACTTC
>NA|TRBJ1-3|TRBV7-8|NA
CASSKLISGNTIYF
TGTGCCAGCAGCAAACTTATCTCTGGAAACACCATATATTTT
>NA|TRBJ1-2|TRBV2|TRBD1
CAIPQGVYGYTF
TGTGCCATCCCACAGGGGGTCTATGGCTACACCTTC
>NA|TRBJ2-7|TRBV9|TRBD2
CASSAGTSSEQYF
TGTGCCAGCAGCGCCGGGACTAGCAGCGAGCAGTACTTC
>NA|TRBJ2-4|TRBV7-8|TRBD1
CASSLSAGGKLNGKNIQYF
TGTGCCAGCAGCTTATCGGCAGGGGGCAAATTGAATGGCAAAAACATTCAGTACTTC
>NA|TRBJ2-1|TRBV5-1|NA
CASSFLGTSYNEQFF
TGCGCCAGCAGCTTTCTCGGGACCTCCTACAATGAGCAGTTCTTC
>once|TRBJ2-1|TRBV11-3|TRBD2
CASSLGRKRGAYNEQFF
TGTGCCAGCAGCTTAGGGCGAAAGCGGGGGGCCTACAATGAGCAGTTCTTC
>NA|TRBJ1-2|TRBV27|NA
CASADGAEGYTF
TGTGCCAGCGCGGACGGGGCCGAAGGCTACACCTTC
>NA|TRBJ1-1|TRBV18|TRBD1
CASSPRDRDKLILGNTEAFF
TGTGCCAGCTCTCCCCGGGACAGGGATAAGTTAATACTGGGAAACACTGAAGCTTTCTTT
>NA|TRBJ2-2|TRBV10-1|NA
CASGGTDPDGELFF
TGCGCCAGCGGCGGGACTGACCCCGACGGGGAGCTGTTTTTT
>NA|TRBJ1-2|TRBV27|NA
CASSETGRGYTF
TGTGCCAGCAGTGAGACAGGACGTGGCTACACCTTC
>NA|TRBJ2-7|TRBV4-1|TRBD2
CASRELAGGSYEQYF
TGCGCCAGCAGAGAACTAGCGGGAGGGAGTTACGAGCAGTACTTC
>NA|TRBJ2-7|TRBV27|NA
CASSSAAGWLEQYF
TGTGCCAGCAGTTCGGCGGCTGGATGGTTAGAGCAGTACTTC
>once|TRBJ2-7|TRBV19|NA
CASSIGPSGSYEQYF
TGTGCCAGTAGTATAGGTCCCAGCGGTTCCTACGAGCAGTACTTC
>NA|TRBJ2-7|TRBV13|TRBD1
CASSNRGHSYEQYF
TGTGCCAGCAGTAACAGGGGGCACTCCTACGAGCAGTACTTC
>NA|TRBJ1-3|TRBV28|NA
CASSFLRSGNTIYF
TGTGCCAGCAGTTTCCTGCGCTCTGGAAACACCATATATTTT
>NA|TRBJ1-1|TRBV19|TRBD1
CASSILQGDTEAFF
TGTGCCAGTAGTATATTGCAGGGGGACACTGAAGCTTTCTTT
>NA|TRBJ1-1|TRBV6-6|NA
CASRGANTEAFF
TGTGCCAGCAGGGGGGCGAACACTGAAGCTTTCTTT
>NA|TRBJ1-3|TRBV28|NA
CASSPGGATIYF
TGTGCCAGCAGCCCCGGCGGCGCCACCATATATTTT
>NA|TRBJ2-7|TRBV11-2|NA
CASRGTTEYEQYF
TGTGCCAGCAGAGGGACGACTGAGTACGAGCAGTACTTC
>NA|TRBJ2-2|TRBV9|TRBD2
CASSAERETVAGELFF
TGTGCCAGCAGCGCCGAGCGGGAGACTGTGGCCGGGGAGCTGTTTTTT
>NA|TRBJ2-1|TRBV13|NA
CASRAVISYNEQFF
TGTGCCAGCAGGGCGGTAATATCCTACAATGAGCAGTTCTTC
>NA|TRBJ2-1|TRBV5-5|NA
CASSSGPATDYNEQFF
TGTGCCAGCAGCTCGGGACCAGCTACGGACTACAATGAGCAGTTCTTC
>NA|TRBJ2-1|TRBV5-6|TRBD2
CASSRTSGDLNEQFF
TGTGCCAGCAGCCGGACTAGCGGTGACTTGAATGAGCAGTTCTTC
>NA|TRBJ2-1|TRBV7-6|TRBD2
CASSLRTSGSGENEQFF
TGTGCCAGCAGCCTGCGGACTAGCGGGAGTGGTGAGAATGAGCAGTTCTTC
>NA|TRBJ2-1|TRBV10-3|TRBD1
CAISLPGQGLNEQFF
TGTGCCATCAGTCTTCCAGGACAGGGGCTCAATGAGCAGTTCTTC
>NA|TRBJ2-3|TRBV28|TRBD2
CASSIAGGAKTRDTQYF
TGTGCCAGCAGTATAGCGGGAGGGGCGAAAACTAGGGATACGCAGTATTTT
>NA|TRBJ2-1|TRBV6-5|NA
CASSLQGLSYNEQFF
TGTGCCAGCAGTCTTCAGGGCCTCTCCTACAATGAGCAGTTCTTC
>NA|TRBJ2-2|TRBV2|TRBD2
CASSFSGTGTGELFF
TGTGCCAGCAGCTTTAGCGGGACGGGTACCGGGGAGCTGTTTTTT
>NA|TRBJ2-5|TRBV7-2|TRBD2
CASSLRLAGTGETQYF
TGTGCCAGCAGCTTACGGTTAGCGGGAACGGGAGAGACCCAGTACTTC
>once|TRBJ2-2|TRBV18|TRBD1
CASPGTDNTGELFF
TGTGCCAGCCCGGGGACAGACAACACCGGGGAGCTGTTTTTT
>NA|TRBJ1-5|TRBV27|TRBD1
CASSLKGAGNQPQHF
TGTGCCAGCAGTTTAAAGGGGGCAGGCAATCAGCCCCAGCATTTT
>NA|TRBJ2-7|TRBV7-8|TRBD1
CASRQGNYNEQYF
TGTGCCAGCAGACAGGGGAATTATAACGAGCAGTACTTC
>NA|TRBJ2-7|TRBV9|NA
CASSVAAGSYEQYF
TGTGCCAGCAGCGTCGCGGCAGGGTCTTACGAGCAGTACTTC
>NA|TRBJ2-5|TRBV15|NA
CATSRPTGHRLGTQYF
TGTGCCACCAGCAGACCGACGGGACACCGACTGGGGACCCAGTACTTC
>NA|TRBJ2-5|TRBV6-6|NA
CASSYLRETQYF
TGTGCCAGCAGCTACCTTAGAGAGACCCAGTACTTC
>NA|TRBJ2-1|TRBV5-4|TRBD2
CASALAGLEQFF
TGTGCCAGCGCCCTAGCGGGCCTTGAGCAGTTCTTC
>NA|TRBJ2-7|TRBV10-3|TRBD2
CAISGGRGEDEQYF
TGTGCCATCTCCGGCGGGAGGGGAGAAGACGAGCAGTACTTC
>NA|TRBJ2-7|TRBV27|TRBD2
CASSLAGGGYEQYF
TGTGCCAGCAGTCTAGCGGGAGGTGGGTACGAGCAGTACTTC
>NA|TRBJ1-1|TRBV28|NA
CASSFWGAGPMNTEAFF
TGTGCCAGCAGTTTTTGGGGGGCGGGCCCTATGAACACTGAAGCTTTCTTT
>NA|TRBJ2-3|TRBV27|NA
CASSRSFPDTQYF
TGTGCCAGCAGCCGATCATTCCCAGATACGCAGTATTTT
>NA|TRBJ2-7|TRBV27|TRBD1
CASRWGQGSAHEQYF
TGTGCCAGCAGATGGGGACAGGGGAGTGCTCACGAGCAGTACTTC
>NA|TRBJ2-7|TRBV30|NA
CAWAHGPSYEQYF
TGTGCCTGGGCCCATGGGCCTTCCTACGAGCAGTACTTC
>NA|TRBJ1-1|TRBV28|NA
CASSREEGANTEAFF
TGTGCCAGCAGTCGGGAGGAGGGTGCGAACACTGAAGCTTTCTTT
>NA|TRBJ2-3|TRBV7-6|TRBD2
CASSPTSGSLPDTQYF
TGTGCCAGCAGCCCGACTAGCGGGAGCTTGCCAGATACGCAGTATTTT
>NA|TRBJ1-1|TRBV19|NA
CASSVSLFAEAFF
TGTGCCAGTAGCGTTTCGCTTTTCGCTGAAGCTTTCTTT
>NA|TRBJ1-5|TRBV7-2|NA
CASTPGAHSNQPQHF
TGTGCCAGCACCCCAGGGGCACACTCCAATCAGCCCCAGCATTTT
>NA|TRBJ1-3|TRBV9|NA
CASSVAVDGSSGNTIYF
TGTGCCAGCAGCGTAGCAGTGGACGGAAGCTCTGGAAACACCATATATTTT
>NA|TRBJ1-2|TRBV27|NA
CASSSGRALSGYTF
TGTGCCAGCAGTTCGGGCAGGGCACTTTCAGGCTACACCTTC